The 28 T cell receptor beta chains given below trace back to one sample, sequenced in a study of T cells in Graves' hyperthyroidism and ophthalmopathy. There were TCR beta CDR3 regions amplified from RNA transcripts. The TCR CDR3 first-round RT-PCR relied on the HTBI primer set. TCRdb re-called the multiplex PCR reads with MiXCR, one entry per CDR3 protein. Of 300,000 to 400,000 distinct CDR3 sequences listed, under 20% are singletons. The specimen sequenced was blood. These receptors all stem from a man between 18 and 35 years old with Graves' ophthalmopathy.

This clonotype has more than one count but fewer than ten. The V and J genes are TRBV7-8 and TRBJ2-5; TRBD2 agrees at 11 bases. CDR1 is SGHVS, CDR2 FQNEAQ, per germline. The CDR3 sequence is 16 residues long. V dropped 0 bases and J dropped 4; count of bases not matched to a gene: 4. This CDR3 reads CASSLASGGAGETQYF. The CDR3 DNA reads TGTGCCAGCAGCTTAGCTAGCGGGGGGGCCGGAGAGACCCAGTACTTC. The complete variable domain, with remaining parts taken from reference TRBV7-8 and TRBJ2-5, reads GAGVSQSPRYKVAKRGQDVALRCDPISGHVSLFWYQQALGQGPEFLTYFQNEAQLDKSGLPSDRFFAERPEGSVSTLKIQRTQQEDSAVYLCASSLASGGAGETQYFGPGTRLLVL.

This clonotype has a count of ten or more. The rearrangement joins TRBV20-1 to TRBJ2-3; weak D call: TRBD2 (7 bases). Deletions cut 6 bases from V and 8 bases from J, with 21 bases between. The germline V gene has CDR1 DFQATT and CDR2 SNEGSKA (reference sequence). CDR3 length equals 14 residues. The CDR3 nucleotides read TGCAGTGCAAACGAGGGGGGGGCTTCTGGTACGCAGTATTTT. Amino acids: CSANEGGASGTQYF.

Concerning this clonotype itself: A read error may be the cause here, since a much bigger clone is one base away. V and J are TRBV5-1 and TRBJ2-5, with D perhaps TRBD2 (7 bases). The J call may be mistaken, given a closer DNA end match to TRBJ2-1. CDR3 length equals 16 residues. Germline V gene sequence: CDR1 SGHRS, CDR2 YFSETQ. CDR3 DNA sequence: TGCGCCAGCAGCTTGGATGGGGGGGCGTACCAAGAGACCCAGTTCTTC. Its translation is CASSLDGGAYQETQFF.

This clonotype was seen a few times. This chain uses TRBV14 with TRBJ1-2; weak D call: TRBD1 (5 bases). The CDR3 runs 15 residues. The V gene's germline CDR1 is SGHDN and CDR2 FVKESK. Deletions cut 0 bases from V and 4 bases from J, with 12 bases between. CDR3 loop: CASSQDPSGPYGYTF. DNA for the CDR3: TGTGCCAGCAGCCAAGACCCCTCAGGGCCCTATGGCTACACCTTC. Complete variable domain (other parts from reference TRBV14 and TRBJ1-2): EAGVTQFPSHSVIEKGQTVTLRCDPISGHDNLYWYRRVMGKEIKFLLHFVKESKQDESGMPNNRFLAERTGGTYSTLKVQPAELEDSGVYFCASSQDPSGPYGYTFGSGTRLTVV.

The gene calls are TRBV4-1 and TRBJ2-7; D unresolved. Looked up from germline, CDR1 is MGHRA and CDR2 is YSYEKL. Trimming took off 4 bases at V and 3 bases at J, with 22 bases between the two ends. The CDR3 loop spans 17 amino acids. CDR3 sequence reads: CASSPSFLPHSGYEQYF. The DNA of the CDR3 is TGCGCCAGCAGCCCCTCTTTTCTTCCGCATTCAGGCTACGAGCAGTACTTC.

This chain connects TRBV7-2 to TRBJ1-2, with D possibly matching TRBD1 (6 bases). With 1 base removed from V and 8 bases from J, the gap between germline ends came to 20 bases. The CDR3 covers 16 residues. In germline, CDR1 is SGHTA, CDR2 FQGNSA. CDR3 in DNA: TGTGCCAGCAGCTTAGGGGGGCTGGGCGCGATAACCGGCTACACCTTC. Amino acids: CASSLGGLGAITGYTF.

The rearrangement joins TRBV5-4 to TRBJ2-3; possible D gene TRBD1, 6 bases. The V and J ends lost 0 bases and 4 bases respectively, with 9 bases between them. The V gene's germline CDR1 is SGHNT and CDR2 YYREEE (reference sequence). The CDR3 loop spans 14 amino acids. The CDR3 loop reads CASSLGGRPDTQYF. The CDR3, as DNA: TGTGCCAGCAGCTTGGGGGGGCGTCCAGATACGCAGTATTTT.

This clonotype occurred a few times. The rearrangement uses TRBV29-1 and TRBJ2-7; perhaps TRBD2 as D (6 bases). This CDR3 has 20 amino acids. Looked up from germline, CDR1 is SQVTM and CDR2 is ANQGSEA. V dropped 5 bases and J dropped 2 bases, with 34 bases sitting between them. The CDR3 sequence: CSVTEGLVFLVKGVAYEQYF. DNA for the CDR3: TGCAGCGTTACGGAGGGGCTAGTTTTCCTAGTGAAGGGTGTAGCCTACGAGCAGTACTTC.

The sample holds a few counts of this clonotype. The J gene is TRBJ2-5, the V gene TRBV19, with 7 bases identical to TRBD2. The V segment lost 1 base and the J segment 5 bases; nucleotides outside the gene matches: 7. The CDR3 is 15 amino acids. Per the germline V gene, CDR1 is LNHDA and CDR2 is SQIVND (reference sequence). The CDR3 DNA reads as TGTGCCAGTAGTATAGTGGGGACTAAAGCTGAGACCCAGTACTTC. Encoded protein: CASSIVGTKAETQYF.

This clonotype was seen ten or more times. The rearrangement links TRBV6-6 to TRBJ1-1; D remains unclear. Deletions cut 2 bases from V and 6 bases from J, with 13 bases between. This CDR3 has 14 amino acids. Germline values: CDR1 MNHNY, CDR2 SVGAGI (reference sequence). The DNA of the CDR3 is TGTGCCAGCAGTTACGACCCCGGGGAAGCTGAAGCTTTCTTT. This translates into CASSYDPGEAEAFF.

Concerning this clonotype: This may arise from a read error, as a much more abundant clone is one base away. The V and J genes are TRBV28 and TRBJ1-2; no clear D. This CDR3 has 15 amino acids. With 5 bases removed from V and 4 bases from J, the gap between germline ends came to 17 bases. Germline V gene sequence: CDR1 MDHEN, CDR2 SYDVKM. CDR3 protein: CASSPPELLVYGYTF. The CDR3 bases are TGTGCCAGCAGTCCTCCCGAATTACTAGTCTATGGCTACACCTTC.

Only a few counts were recorded for this clonotype. This chain connects TRBV28 to TRBJ2-3; perhaps TRBD2 as D (5 bases). Germline V gene sequence: CDR1 MDHEN, CDR2 SYDVKM. The ends were cut back, 8 bases at V and 4 bases at J, with 16 bases in the middle. The CDR3 has 14 amino acids. Here the CDR3 reads CASSGNGDPDTQYF. The CDR3 DNA sequence: TGTGCCAGCTCGGGGAACGGGGATCCAGATACGCAGTATTTT. The full variable domain, in which reference TRBV28 and TRBJ2-3 provide the parts outside the CDR3, is DVKVTQSSRYLVKRTGEKVFLECVQDMDHENMFWYRQDPGLGLRLIYFSYDVKMKEKGDIPEGYSVSREKKERFSLILESASTNQTSMYLCASSGNGDPDTQYFGPGTRLTVL.

This clonotype has at least ten counts. This chain uses TRBV6-1 with TRBJ2-7; D perhaps matches TRBD2 (6 bases). The CDR3 runs 15 residues. Trimming removed 6 bases from V and 6 bases from J, with 21 bases in between. CDR1 is MNHNS, CDR2 SASEGT, per germline. This CDR3 is CASSRRVAAPLEQYF. Here the CDR3 DNA reads TGTGCCAGCAGCCGCAGGGTAGCGGCGCCCCTCGAGCAGTACTTC.

This clonotype was seen at least ten times. The rearrangement uses TRBV5-1 and TRBJ1-1; TRBD1 might be the D (5 bases). Germline V lookup: CDR1 SGHRS, CDR2 YFSETQ. V lost 4 bases and J 1 base, leaving 20 bases between the germline ends. The CDR3 totals 17 residues. The CDR3, as DNA: TGCGCCAGCAGCCTCACACCCACCGGGACCGAGAACACTGAAGCTTTCTTT. Encoded protein: CASSLTPTGTENTEAFF.

This clonotype appeared a single time. The chain uses TRBV6-4 and TRBJ2-3, with TRBD2 matching 15 bases. This CDR3 has 18 residues. The ends lost 6 bases at V and 2 bases at J; junction bases unmatched: 9. Germline CDR1 is MRHNA and CDR2 is SNTAGT. This CDR3 is CASSPGTSGGPLTDTQYF. The CDR3 nucleotides are TGTGCCAGCAGCCCCGGGACTAGCGGGGGGCCACTCACAGATACGCAGTATTTT.

In its sample, this clonotype was seen many times. In DNA, the CDR3 is TGTGCCAGCAAGAGAGGGCACACAGATACGCAGTATTTT. It codes for CASKRGHTDTQYF. The J gene is TRBJ2-3, the V gene TRBV2, with a weak D call TRBD2 (5 bases). This CDR3 is 13 amino acids long. V shed 7 bases and J shed 2 bases, with 10 bases lying between them. Germline V gene lookup returns CDR1 SNHLY and CDR2 FYNNEI.

A few counts support this clonotype. V usage is TRBV6-1 and J usage is TRBJ1-4, with unresolved D. Germline CDR1 reads MNHNS; CDR2 reads SASEGT. The CDR3 consists of 13 residues. The ends were cut back, 11 bases at V and 5 bases at J, with 15 bases in the middle. The chain's CDR3 is CAVTRTGNEKLFF. The CDR3 region has the DNA TGTGCCGTCACCCGGACTGGGAATGAAAAACTGTTTTTT.

In this sample, this clonotype turned up many times. This chain links TRBV7-9 with TRBJ2-1; D unresolved. Deletions cut 1 base from V and 5 bases from J, with 6 bases between. The germline gives CDR1 SEHNR, CDR2 FQNEAQ (reference sequence). The CDR3 contains 13 residues. The CDR3 protein is CASSLVSHNEQFF. CDR3 bases: TGTGCCAGCAGCTTAGTGTCGCACAATGAGCAGTTCTTC.

There are a few counts of this clonotype. The rearrangement uses TRBV4-2 and TRBJ2-3; perhaps D is TRBD1 or TRBD2 (5 bases each). The CDR3 has 16 amino acids. Germline lookup yields CDR1 LGHNA and CDR2 YNFKEQ. V was cut by 0 bases and J by 1 base, with 11 bases left in between. CDR3 region: CASSQDLGDRTDTQYF. The DNA for the CDR3 is TGTGCCAGCAGCCAAGATCTGGGGGACCGCACAGATACGCAGTATTTT.

There are many counts of this clonotype. The chain joins TRBV28 to TRBJ1-4; 10 bases agree with TRBD1. J lost 13 bases, V lost 4 bases, and 9 bases had no gene match. From germline, CDR1 is MDHEN and CDR2 SYDVKM. This CDR3 has 14 amino acids. CDR3 sequence (DNA): TGTGCCAGCAGTTCTACCGGGACAGGGGAAGGACTGTTTTTT. Translating gives CASSSTGTGEGLFF.

This clonotype was seen at least ten times. The rearrangement links TRBV2 to TRBJ1-2, with D tentatively TRBD1 (5 bases). This CDR3 comprises 12 residues. Germline CDR1 SNHLY, CDR2 FYNNEI. The V and J ends lost 8 bases and 5 bases respectively, with 12 bases between them. CDR3 in amino acids: CASGGNAYGYTF. For the CDR3, the DNA is TGTGCCAGCGGGGGGAATGCGTATGGCTACACCTTC.

The sample holds many counts of this clonotype. The chain recombines TRBV20-1 with TRBJ1-1, with unresolved D. Between the trimmed V and J ends, which lost 3 bases and 5 bases, there was a span of 4 bases. Germline V gene sequence: CDR1 DFQATT, CDR2 SNEGSKA (reference sequence). The length of the CDR3 is 10 residues. CDR3 sequence reads: CSASRTEAFF. CDR3 in DNA: TGCAGTGCTAGTCGAACTGAAGCTTTCTTT.

This clonotype has a count of ten or more. V and J are TRBV12-3 or TRBV12-4 and TRBJ2-1; D gene unclear. V shed 3 bases and J shed 8 bases, with 14 bases lying between them. The CDR3 length is 14 residues. For the CDR3, the DNA is TGTGCCAGCAGTTTCGGTGCTCGTGGCCATGAGCAGTTCTTC. This codes for CASSFGARGHEQFF.

This clonotype was picked up many times. The V gene is TRBV20-1, the J gene TRBJ1-1; weak D call: TRBD1 (6 bases). V dropped 5 bases and J dropped 0 bases, with 13 bases sitting between them. The germline CDR1 and CDR2 sequences are DFQATT and SNEGSKA (reference sequence). The CDR3 length is 14 residues. CDR3 nucleotides: TGCAGTGCTCGCAAGGGGGGATTGAACACTGAAGCTTTCTTT. This gives the protein CSARKGGLNTEAFF.

The genes are TRBV25-1 and TRBJ1-2; D is possibly TRBD1 (5 bases). V shed 1 base and J shed 3 bases, with 18 bases lying between them. Per the germline V gene, CDR1 is MGHDK and CDR2 is SYGVNS. The CDR3 spans 17 residues. The CDR3 spells CASSESGPGKRDYGYTF. DNA for the CDR3: TGTGCCAGCAGTGAATCGGGACCAGGGAAACGGGACTATGGCTACACCTTC.

At least ten counts were recorded for this clonotype. This rearrangement joins TRBV20-1 to TRBJ1-4; D not certain. The germline gives CDR1 DFQATT, CDR2 SNEGSKA (reference sequence). The length of the CDR3 is 13 residues. V was pared by 5 bases and J by 3 bases, with 10 bases between. The DNA for the CDR3 is TGCAGTGCTCCCACGGGTTCTAATGAAAAACTGTTTTTT. This translates into CSAPTGSNEKLFF.

For the CDR3, the DNA is TGTGCCAGCTCACCGGGACTAGCGGGGATCTCCTACAATGAGCAGTTCTTC. Translated, it gives CASSPGLAGISYNEQFF. The chain carries TRBV7-9 and TRBJ2-1; 13 bases are a match to TRBD2. The CDR3 length is 17 residues. V trimming: 8 bases; J trimming: 0 bases; junction bases outside the gene matches: 7. CDR1 and CDR2 from the germline V gene are SEHNR and FQNEAQ (reference sequence).

The chain carries TRBV9 and TRBJ1-5; 8 bases line up with TRBD1. CDR1 is SGDLS and CDR2 is YYNGEE in the germline V gene. The CDR3 totals 15 residues. The ends lost 3 bases at V and 4 bases at J; junction bases unmatched: 6. The CDR3 DNA reads TGTGCCAGCAGCGCAGGACAGGGAAGAAATCAGCCCCAGCATTTT. This encodes CASSAGQGRNQPQHF.